Reported below is one TCR beta chain. Its antigen remains unidentified. The sample's treatment: approximately 18 received Ad26.COV2.S at low or high dose, single or two shots; roughly five received placebo; per-sample allocation not given. All samples were drawn on day 63, counting from the first vaccine or placebo injection. This person who donated was an adult of 18-55 years in Boston. An Ad26 vector expressing Wuhan-strain SARS-CoV-2 spike constituted the vaccine. These data come from a study of Ad26.COV2.S vaccination and SARS-CoV-2 variants. For the study at large: Trial arm assignment for the donor was COV1001 Ad26.COV2.S.

Points from the study as a whole: Reports say spike-specific CD8+ and CD4+ T cell responses covered substantial breadth after vaccination.

Data came from immunoSEQ multiplex PCR; TCRdb stores just in-frame clones and leaves some out. This table holds 200,000 to 300,000 clones, roughly 88% found once. The receptor was derived from a person between 18 and 60 years old who received the Ad26.COV2.S COVID-19 vaccine or a placebo. The sample consisted of peripheral blood, taken in a trial of Ad26.COV2.S vaccine versus placebo.

DNA for the CDR3: TGTGCCAGCACAAATCCCCGACAGAACACTGAAGCTTTCTTT. Translation gives CASTNPRQNTEAFF. V gene TRBV27 combines with J gene TRBJ1-1; D gene ambiguous. Germline CDR1 MNHEY, CDR2 SMNVEV (reference sequence). This CDR3 has 14 amino acids. Between the trimmed V and J ends, which lost 7 bases and 1 base, there was a span of 13 bases.